This TCR beta chain stems from a study of blood T cell repertoires in COVID-19. Study-level background: COVID-19 samples collected from the United States, Italy and Spain covered acute and convalescent phases. PBMCs, B-cell-depleted T cells, or T cells provided the cDNA or gDNA that made up the material.

There are a few counts of this clone. Germline CDR1 and CDR2: SNHLY and FYNNEI. This CDR3 is built from 12 residues. Deletions cut 7 bases from V and 8 bases from J, with 14 bases between. In the authors' methods: How many nucleated cells were present was estimated from reference gene primer amplification. Some clones are missing from TCRdb's copy, which holds only in-frame ones; the method was immunoSEQ multiplex PCR. V and J calls and clone size are given by that table; D and trimming were obtained from the DNA. The sample includes 88,000 or so clones, 70% to 80% seen only once; the top ten take more than 20%.

The sample comprised peripheral blood. The origin of this receptor is a human donor in a cohort sampled during active COVID-19. The chain links TRBV2 to TRBJ1-1; D is perhaps TRBD1 (6 bases). CDR3 amino acids: CASNGNRAEAFF. As DNA, the CDR3 is TGTGCCAGCAACGGGAACAGGGCCGAAGCTTTCTTT.